A single sample is the source of the 16 T cell receptor beta chains below, sequenced in a study of human T cells and chemical hapten exposure. Time point noted: pre-sensitization, week 0. Noted treatment: therapeutic diphenylcyclopropenone sensitization with weekly scalp DPC. TCRdb reprocessed the RACE reads via MiXCR and lists one record per CDR3 protein. The table lists approximately 180,000 distinct CDR3 sequences, just under 30% of them singletons, with approximately 3% in the top ten. The sample here was whole blood, taken in connection with sensitization to the hapten diphenylcyclopropenone (DPC). These receptors all come from a woman in her thirties with alopecia areata. Some clones in this sample may be carry-over from other donors' samples.

V and J are TRBV27 and TRBJ2-5; a weak D match, TRBD2 (5 bases). This CDR3 has 14 residues. Germline assignment: CDR1 MNHEY and CDR2 SMNVEV (reference sequence). V lost 5 bases and J 1 base, leaving 11 bases between the germline ends. CDR3 sequence (DNA): TGTGCCAGCAGTCCTGGACTGATCCAAGAGACCCAGTACTTC. Protein: CASSPGLIQETQYF.

This clonotype was observed a handful of times. V and J are TRBV3-1 and TRBJ2-1; D uncertain. The V end was cut by 2 bases, the J end by 5 bases, with 7 bases between. The CDR3 is 13 amino acids. Germline-derived CDR1 and CDR2 are LGHDT and YNNKEL (reference sequence). The DNA for the CDR3 is TGTGCCAGCAGCCAAAAAAGCAACAATGAGCAGTTCTTC. Translation: CASSQKSNNEQFF.

The V and J genes are TRBV29-1 and TRBJ1-1; 9 bases line up with TRBD1. Germline CDR1 SQVTM, CDR2 ANQGSEA. This CDR3 has 12 amino acids. Losses at the gene ends were 6 bases for V and 1 base for J; bases not matched to a gene: 0. The CDR3 here is CSVTGGNTEAFF. Here the CDR3 DNA reads TGCAGCGTGACAGGGGGGAACACTGAAGCTTTCTTT. Full variable domain (missing parts from reference TRBV29-1 and TRBJ1-1): SAVISQKPSRDICQRGTSLTIQCQVDSQVTMMFWYRQQPGQSLTLIATANQGSEATYESGFVIDKFPISRPNLTFSTLTVSNMSPEDSSIYLCSVTGGNTEAFFGQGTRLTVV.

This clonotype was counted a few times. This chain uses TRBV29-1 with TRBJ1-1, with TRBD1 as a possible D gene (6 bases). Germline CDR1 SQVTM, CDR2 ANQGSEA. The V and J ends lost 3 bases and 5 bases respectively, with 10 bases between them. CDR3 length equals 12 residues. The CDR3 nucleotides are TGCAGCGTTGATCAGGGGCGGACTGAAGCTTTCTTT. It encodes CSVDQGRTEAFF. Looking up the rest from reference TRBV29-1 and TRBJ1-1 gives the full variable domain: SAVISQKPSRDICQRGTSLTIQCQVDSQVTMMFWYRQQPGQSLTLIATANQGSEATYESGFVIDKFPISRPNLTFSTLTVSNMSPEDSSIYLCSVDQGRTEAFFGQGTRLTVV.

This clonotype has only one observation. The V and J genes are TRBV29-1 and TRBJ2-3; 7 bases line up with TRBD1. CDR3 length equals 13 residues. Germline CDR1 reads SQVTM; CDR2 reads ANQGSEA. V shed 7 bases and J 4 bases; nucleotides not matched to a gene: 8. The chain's CDR3 is CSAEGQLPDTQYF. CDR3 in DNA: TGCAGCGCTGAGGGACAGCTCCCAGATACGCAGTATTTT.

This clonotype was found a few times. The rearrangement joins TRBV11-1 to TRBJ2-7; TRBD2 is a possible D gene (7 bases). CDR1 and CDR2 (germline): SGHAT, FQDESV (reference sequence). V gave up 2 bases and J gave up 6 bases, with 14 bases separating them. The CDR3 consists of 14 residues. The CDR3 here is CASSLYGGAGEQYF. The CDR3 DNA reads as TGTGCCAGCAGCTTATATGGGGGGGCTGGCGAGCAGTACTTC.

The genes are TRBV10-3 and TRBJ2-7; D may be TRBD1 (6 bases). CDR1 and CDR2 (germline): ENHRY, SYGVKD. CDR3 length: 14 amino acids. The V end was cut by 2 bases, the J end by 6 bases, with 14 bases between. The chain's CDR3 is CAISEGQSPAEQYF. CDR3 DNA: TGTGCCATCAGTGAGGGACAGAGCCCCGCCGAGCAGTACTTC.

The chain employs TRBV6-5 and TRBJ1-6, with D possibly matching TRBD1 (5 bases). The CDR3 contains 15 residues. CDR1 MNHEY and CDR2 SVGAGI come from the germline V gene. V lost 2 bases and J 4 bases, leaving 9 bases between the germline ends. The CDR3 spells CASSYGGSYNSPLHF. The DNA of the CDR3 is TGTGCCAGCAGTTACGGGGGGTCTTATAATTCACCCCTCCACTTT.

The chain carries TRBV28 and TRBJ1-2; 9 bases line up with TRBD1. The V gene end was trimmed by 5 bases and the J gene end by 4 bases; junction bases not matched to a gene: 11. CDR1 is MDHEN, CDR2 SYDVKM, per germline. The CDR3 spans 16 residues. This chain's CDR3 is CASSGVEDRGGYGYTF. CDR3 coding DNA: TGTGCCAGCAGTGGTGTCGAGGACAGGGGCGGCTATGGCTACACCTTC.

The chain uses TRBV12-3 or TRBV12-4 and TRBJ2-4, with TRBD1 identical over 8 bases. The CDR3 consists of 14 residues. J was trimmed by 9 bases and V by 5 bases; bases with no gene match: 9. The CDR3 sequence: CASSGPQGAGIQYF. CDR3 DNA sequence: TGTGCCAGCAGTGGGCCCCAGGGGGCGGGCATTCAGTACTTC.

This clonotype came up a few times. The chain carries TRBV29-1 and TRBJ2-2, with 13 bases aligning to TRBD2. The germline V gene encodes CDR1 SQVTM and CDR2 ANQGSEA. V gave up 6 bases and J gave up 8 bases; unmatched junction bases: 6. This CDR3 comprises 14 residues. The CDR3 coding sequence is TGCAGCGTGACCGGGACTAGCGGGGCTGGGGAGCTGTTTTTT. Translation gives CSVTGTSGAGELFF.

DNA for the CDR3: TGTGCCAGCCGCTACCTTGGAAAACTGTTTTTT. It specifies CASRYLGKLFF. The chain carries TRBV12-3 or TRBV12-4 and TRBJ1-4; D not certain. The CDR3 is 11 amino acids. V lost 8 bases to trimming and J lost 10 bases, with 11 bases between them.

The chain has TRBV29-1 and TRBJ2-1, with D maybe TRBD1 (6 bases). There are 15 residues in the CDR3. Germline lookup yields CDR1 SQVTM and CDR2 ANQGSEA. V gave up 3 bases and J gave up 7 bases, with 19 bases separating them. The CDR3 sequence is CSVEYRVKLGNEQFF. For the CDR3, the DNA is TGCAGCGTTGAGTACAGGGTAAAGTTGGGGAATGAGCAGTTCTTC.

The chain joins TRBV2 to TRBJ1-3; 8 positions agree with TRBD1. Germline loops: CDR1 SNHLY, CDR2 FYNNEI. The CDR3 spans 15 residues. V was pared by 6 bases and J by 0 bases, with 4 bases of the junction left unmatched. The CDR3 nucleotides are TGTGCCAGCAGGCCGCAGGGGGCCTCTGGAAACACCATATATTTT. As protein: CASRPQGASGNTIYF.

This clonotype was found a few times. The gene calls are TRBV7-8 and TRBJ1-1; D perhaps matches TRBD1 (6 bases). The CDR3 runs to 13 residues. Trimming removed 2 bases from V and 6 bases from J, with 10 bases in between. Germline V gene lookup returns CDR1 SGHVS and CDR2 FQNEAQ. CDR3 coding DNA: TGTGCCAGCAGCTTATACAGGGCCGCTGAAGCTTTCTTT. Translation: CASSLYRAAEAFF.

The genes are TRBV29-1 and TRBJ2-5; D is uncertain. V gave up 5 bases and J gave up 7 bases, with 8 bases separating them. The CDR3 extends over 10 amino acids. Germline CDR1 reads SQVTM; CDR2 reads ANQGSEA. This CDR3 is CSVILGTQYF. Here the CDR3 DNA reads TGCAGCGTTATCCTAGGGACCCAGTACTTC.